A single sample is the source of the 5 T cell receptor beta chains below, sequenced in a study of blood T cell repertoires in COVID-19. Method: immunoSEQ multiplex PCR; TCRdb's copy keeps in-frame clones and lacks some. The sample has just over 650,000 clones, 85% to 90% seen once. The specimen was peripheral blood. The receptor set was obtained from a woman aged 18-29 years with acute or convalescent COVID-19.

This clone appeared a single time. This may be a read error, as it is one base from a much larger clone. The chain carries TRBV6-6 and TRBJ2-1, with 9 nucleotides matching TRBD1. CDR1 is MNHNY and CDR2 is SVGAGI in the germline V gene (reference sequence). J was trimmed by 5 bases and V by 5 bases; bases with no gene match: 7. The CDR3 contains 15 residues. The CDR3 region has the DNA TGTGCCAGCAGTAACCTGGGACAGGGTAACAATGAGCAGTTCTTC. This encodes CASSNLGQGNNEQFF.

V usage is TRBV2 and J usage is TRBJ1-1, with a tentative D call TRBD1 (5 bases). Germline-derived CDR1 and CDR2 are SNHLY and FYNNEI. The CDR3 length is 13 residues. V shed 2 bases and J shed 1 base, with 5 bases lying between them. The chain's CDR3 is CASSERGNTEAFF. Written as DNA, the CDR3 is TGTGCCAGCAGTGAAAGGGGGAACACTGAAGCTTTCTTT. The whole variable domain, remainder taken from reference TRBV2 and TRBJ1-1, is EPEVTQTPSHQVTQMGQEVILRCVPISNHLYFYWYRQILGQKVEFLVSFYNNEISEKSEIFDDQFSVERPDGSNFTLKIRSTKLEDSAMYFCASSERGNTEAFFGQGTRLTVV.

J is TRBJ1-2 and V is TRBV7-9; perhaps TRBD1 as D (6 bases). Per the germline V gene, CDR1 is SEHNR and CDR2 is FQNEAQ (reference sequence). This CDR3 has 14 residues. Trimming left V 5 bases short and J 8 bases short, with 18 bases between. The CDR3 sequence is CASSPAGGGSGYTF. The CDR3 region has the DNA TGTGCCAGCAGCCCCGCGGGCGGGGGCTCAGGCTACACCTTC.

This chain links TRBV7-9 with TRBJ2-3, with 7 bases aligning to TRBD2. Germline values: CDR1 SEHNR, CDR2 FQNEAQ (reference sequence). The CDR3 spans 18 residues. With V trimmed by 4 bases and J by 3 bases, 16 bases remained unmatched. The CDR3 nucleotides read TGTGCCAGCAGCTCTAATCTGGGGGGGGAAGGTCTAACAGATACGCAGTATTTT. This gives the protein CASSSNLGGEGLTDTQYF.

CDR3 residues: CASSHRGVSTDTQYF. The CDR3 DNA sequence: TGTGCCAGTAGCCACCGGGGGGTCAGCACAGATACGCAGTATTTT. The V call is TRBV19, the J call TRBJ2-3; 7 nucleotides align to TRBD2. Germline CDR1 reads LNHDA; CDR2 reads SQIVND (reference sequence). Germline trimming cut 6 bases from V and 0 bases from J; bases unmatched to any gene: 6. This CDR3 contains 15 residues.